Below, 16 T cell receptor beta chains from the same sample are listed, as sequenced in a study of CD8 T cell repertoires and HIV-1 epitope variants. No antigen has been identified for these receptors. Profiled with immunoSEQ multiplex PCR; TCRdb holds only in-frame clones, not every one. The profile shows about 4,900 clones, around two thirds of them singletons. Sequencing input: cultured CD8+ T cells derived from PBMCs. These receptors were taken from a male donor with HIV.

This sequence joins TRBV14 and TRBJ2-5, with D possibly being TRBD1 (5 bases). The J call may not be correct, given that the DNA end is closer to TRBJ2-7. Per the germline V gene, CDR1 is SGHDN and CDR2 is FVKESK. This CDR3 is 14 amino acids long. The CDR3 is CASSQADRPYEQYF. The CDR3 DNA reads TGTGCCAGCAGCCAAGCCGACAGACCCTACGAGCAGTACTTC.

This chain connects TRBV2 to TRBJ2-1; a weak D match, TRBD2 (5 bases). CDR3 length equals 13 residues. CDR1 is SNHLY and CDR2 is FYNNEI in the germline V gene. V was pared by 9 bases and J by 10 bases, with 19 bases between. The CDR3 nucleotides read TGTGCCAGTCGGTCCCTGGACTCACCCGAGCAGTTCTTC. Translation gives CASRSLDSPEQFF.

This clone is deemed large. The chain couples TRBV28 to TRBJ1-1, with D perhaps matching TRBD1 (6 bases). Trimming removed 10 bases at V and 1 base at J, with 16 bases between. Germline V gives CDR1 MDHEN, CDR2 SYDVKM. The CDR3 totals 14 residues. The CDR3 protein is CATFPTGSNTEAFF. The CDR3 bases are TGTGCCACCTTTCCGACAGGCTCGAACACTGAAGCTTTCTTT.

This chain connects TRBV28 to TRBJ2-7; D might be TRBD1 or TRBD2, each matching 5 bases. The germline V gene has CDR1 MDHEN and CDR2 SYDVKM. The CDR3 runs 11 residues. V lost 2 bases and J 7 bases, leaving 6 bases between the germline ends. For the CDR3, the DNA is TGTGCCAGCAGTTTAGGGGGAGAGCAGTACTTC. Its translation is CASSLGGEQYF.

This chain uses TRBV5-8 with TRBJ1-3, with D perhaps TRBD1 (5 bases). Trimming cost V 2 bases and J 2 bases, with 11 bases left between them. The germline CDR1 and CDR2 sequences are SGHTS and YDEGEE. The CDR3 is 15 amino acids. The CDR3 bases are TGTGCCAGCAGCTTCGGACGGGACCCTGGAAACACCATATATTTT. This gives the protein CASSFGRDPGNTIYF.

This clone rates as medium-sized. The rearrangement joins TRBV6-1 to TRBJ2-7; no reliable D call. V was shortened by 1 base and J by 2 bases, with 9 bases between the two germline ends. The CDR3 has 14 residues. Germline V gene data show CDR1 as MNHNS and CDR2 as SASEGT. The CDR3 DNA is TGTGCCAGCAGTGAAGGAGCAGGTCCCTACGAGCAGTACTTC. Protein: CASSEGAGPYEQYF.

V is TRBV7-8 and J is TRBJ1-5; 10 nucleotides agree with TRBD1. J lost 6 bases, V lost 5 bases, and 10 bases had no gene match. Germline V gives CDR1 SGHVS, CDR2 FQNEAQ. CDR3 length equals 16 residues. The CDR3 DNA follows: TGTGCCAGCAGCCCCCATGGACAGGGGGGGGGTCAGCCCCAGCATTTT. This translates into CASSPHGQGGGQPQHF.

The V and J genes are TRBV2 and TRBJ1-1; D is unclear. Trimming cost V 9 bases and J 5 bases, with 13 bases left between them. Germline V gene sequence: CDR1 SNHLY, CDR2 FYNNEI. The CDR3 contains 12 residues. The CDR3 DNA sequence: TGTGCCAGTAAGAACCAAGGGACTGAAGCTTTCTTT. This gives the protein CASKNQGTEAFF.

V usage is TRBV11-2 and J usage is TRBJ2-7, with D possibly being TRBD1 (5 bases). Germline V lookup: CDR1 SGHAT, CDR2 FQNNGV. The germline V and J ends were trimmed by 1 base and 2 bases, with 12 bases remaining between them. This CDR3 spans 15 amino acids. The CDR3 loop reads CASSLGPRAPYEQYF. Written as DNA, the CDR3 is TGTGCCAGCAGCTTAGGTCCCAGGGCCCCCTACGAGCAGTACTTC.

The chain has TRBV6-5 and TRBJ1-2, with 8 bases lining up with TRBD1. Germline CDR1 and CDR2: MNHEY and SVGAGI. This CDR3 spans 12 amino acids. With 7 bases clipped from V and 7 bases from J, the junction kept 5 bases outside the gene matches. The CDR3 is CASTAQGAGYTF. The CDR3 DNA reads TGTGCCAGCACCGCGCAGGGGGCTGGCTACACCTTC.

The chain combines TRBV14 with TRBJ2-7; tentatively, D is TRBD1 (5 bases). This CDR3 comprises 14 residues. Germline assignment: CDR1 SGHDN and CDR2 FVKESK. The germline V and J ends were trimmed by 1 base and 2 bases, with 9 bases remaining between them. This CDR3 is CASSQADRPYEQYF. CDR3 DNA: TGTGCCAGCAGCCAAGCCGACAGACCCTACGAGCAGTACTTC.

This clone was picked up one time. This chain links TRBV2 with TRBJ1-2, with 8 bases fitting TRBD1. The CDR3 spans 14 residues. Trimming cost V 6 bases and J 8 bases; bases outside gene matches: 11. Germline V gene sequence: CDR1 SNHLY, CDR2 FYNNEI. Written as DNA, the CDR3 is TGTGCCAGCAGCCTAGGACAGGGACTGTTGGGCTACACCTTC. Its protein is CASSLGQGLLGYTF.

This chain joins TRBV30 and TRBJ1-1; D might be TRBD1 (5 bases). Between the trimmed V and J ends, which lost 3 bases and 10 bases, there was a span of 27 bases. This CDR3 spans 16 amino acids. CDR1 and CDR2 from the germline V gene are GTSNPN and SVGIG (reference sequence). This CDR3 is CAWSILPAGGLGVAFF. The DNA for the CDR3 is TGTGCCTGGAGCATCCTTCCCGCGGGAGGGTTGGGGGTAGCTTTCTTT.

This sequence joins TRBV4-3 and TRBJ2-3; TRBD2 matches 10 bases. The junction had 8 bases not matched to a gene; V was cut back by 0 bases and J by 5 bases. Germline V CDR1 and CDR2: LGHNA, YSLEER. The CDR3 sequence is 17 residues long. The CDR3 sequence: CASSQDRSGGALDTQYF. DNA for the CDR3: TGCGCCAGCAGCCAAGATCGCAGCGGGGGGGCATTAGATACGCAGTATTTT.

The chain couples TRBV28 to TRBJ1-4; no clear D. The V gene lost 4 bases and the J gene lost 7 bases, with 16 bases spanning the gap. In germline, CDR1 is MDHEN, CDR2 SYDVKM. The CDR3 spans 15 residues. In nucleotides, the CDR3 is TGTGCCAGCAGTTCAACATCTCAAGGACGTGAAAAACTGTTTTTT. Translating gives CASSSTSQGREKLFF.

J is TRBJ2-1 and V is TRBV5-1; TRBD2 is a possible D gene (6 bases). From germline, CDR1 is SGHRS and CDR2 YFSETQ. The ends were cut back, 4 bases at V and 2 bases at J, with 13 bases in the middle. The CDR3 is 15 amino acids. The CDR3 here is CASSRLEGTYNEQFF. The CDR3 bases are TGCGCCAGCAGCCGGCTGGAGGGAACCTACAATGAGCAGTTCTTC. Complete variable domain (other parts from reference TRBV5-1 and TRBJ2-1): KAGVTQTPRYLIKTRGQQVTLSCSPISGHRSVSWYQQTPGQGLQFLFEYFSETQRNKGNFPGRFSGRQFSNSRSEMNVSTLELGDSALYLCASSRLEGTYNEQFFGPGTRLTVL.